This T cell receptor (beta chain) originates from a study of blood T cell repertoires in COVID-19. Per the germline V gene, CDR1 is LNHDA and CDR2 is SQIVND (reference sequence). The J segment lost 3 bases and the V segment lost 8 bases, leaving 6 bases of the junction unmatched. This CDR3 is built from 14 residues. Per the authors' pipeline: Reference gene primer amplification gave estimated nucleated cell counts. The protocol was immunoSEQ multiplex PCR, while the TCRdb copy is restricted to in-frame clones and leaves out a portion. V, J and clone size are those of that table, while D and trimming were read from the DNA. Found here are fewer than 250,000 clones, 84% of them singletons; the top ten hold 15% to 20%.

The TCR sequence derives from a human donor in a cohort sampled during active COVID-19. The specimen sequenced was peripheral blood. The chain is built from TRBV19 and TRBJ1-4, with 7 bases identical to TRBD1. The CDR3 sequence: CASHDRAANEKLFF. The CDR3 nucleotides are TGTGCCAGTCACGACAGGGCGGCTAATGAAAAACTGTTTTTT.